A single sample is the source of the 11 T cell receptor beta chains below, sequenced in a study of blood T cell repertoires in COVID-19. TCRdb keeps only in-frame clones here, not all; method: immunoSEQ multiplex PCR. Of around 220,000 clones listed, around 80% are singletons. Sequenced: peripheral blood. Every receptor here comes from a human donor in a cohort sampled during active COVID-19.

For the CDR3, the DNA is TGTGCCAGCAGCCGAGTTGGGGGGACTCAGCCCCAGCATTTT. Translating gives CASSRVGGTQPQHF. The chain is built from TRBV7-8 and TRBJ1-5; D possibly corresponds to TRBD1 (5 bases). The CDR3 loop spans 14 amino acids. Trimming cost V 5 bases and J 6 bases, with 14 bases left between them. In germline, CDR1 is SGHVS, CDR2 FQNEAQ.

This chain links TRBV7-8 with TRBJ1-5, with D hard to call. The V end lost 5 bases, the J end lost 5 bases, and 7 bases lay between the germline ends. CDR1 is SGHVS, CDR2 FQNEAQ, per germline. This CDR3 region has 12 residues. DNA of the CDR3: TGTGCCAGCAGCCCTCTTGATCAGCCCCAGCATTTT. Encoded protein: CASSPLDQPQHF.

This clone appeared a few times. The gene calls are TRBV5-1 and TRBJ1-1; D is undetermined. Germline assignment: CDR1 SGHRS and CDR2 YFSETQ. The CDR3 extends over 13 amino acids. V lost 0 bases to trimming and J lost 1 base, with 4 bases between them. The CDR3 is CASSLDRNTEAFF. CDR3 bases: TGCGCCAGCAGCTTGGACAGGAACACTGAAGCTTTCTTT.

This chain links TRBV11-3 with TRBJ2-3, with D maybe TRBD1 (6 bases). Germline assignment: CDR1 SGHNT and CDR2 YENEEA. Trimming took off 5 bases at V and 2 bases at J, with 11 bases between the two ends. The CDR3 has 14 residues. The DNA of the CDR3 is TGTGCCAGCAGCCCCACAGGGTACACAGATACGCAGTATTTT. Amino acid sequence: CASSPTGYTDTQYF.

J is TRBJ2-7 and V is TRBV30; 10 bases align to TRBD1. This CDR3 is built from 19 residues. Germline V CDR1 and CDR2: GTSNPN, SVGIG (reference sequence). J lost 4 bases, V lost 3 bases, and 21 bases had no gene match. This chain's CDR3 is CAWSPTWDRGGRVRYEQYF. The DNA of the CDR3 is TGTGCCTGGAGCCCAACTTGGGACAGGGGTGGCCGCGTGAGGTACGAGCAGTACTTC.

V gene TRBV7-9 combines with J gene TRBJ1-2; TRBD1 matches 9 bases. J lost 3 bases, V lost 1 base, and 6 bases had no gene match. The CDR3 spans 16 residues. CDR1 and CDR2 (germline): SEHNR, FQNEAQ (reference sequence). CDR3 DNA: TGTGCCAGCAGCTTAGACAGGGGGCACGATCACTATGGCTACACCTTC. Translated, it gives CASSLDRGHDHYGYTF.

The gene calls are TRBV5-1 and TRBJ1-1; D perhaps matches TRBD1 (6 bases). Germline loops: CDR1 SGHRS, CDR2 YFSETQ. Trimming removed 4 bases from V and 3 bases from J, with 16 bases in between. The CDR3 runs 15 residues. DNA for the CDR3: TGCGCCAGCAGCCCACAGGGCCCATGGGACACTGAAGCTTTCTTT. Translating it yields CASSPQGPWDTEAFF.

The chain has TRBV7-9 and TRBJ2-5; possibly TRBD2 for D (6 bases). This CDR3 is built from 14 residues. Germline values: CDR1 SEHNR, CDR2 FQNEAQ (reference sequence). V was shortened by 3 bases and J by 1 base, with 9 bases between the two germline ends. CDR3 region: CASSLREVQETQYF. CDR3 DNA: TGTGCCAGCAGCTTGAGGGAGGTCCAAGAGACCCAGTACTTC.

V gene TRBV14 combines with J gene TRBJ2-1; 14 positions agree with TRBD2. Germline loops: CDR1 SGHDN, CDR2 FVKESK. The ends lost 6 bases at V and 6 bases at J; junction bases unmatched: 7. This CDR3 is built from 16 residues. The CDR3 here is CASSRIGTSGGNEQFF. CDR3 DNA sequence: TGTGCCAGCAGTCGTATAGGGACTAGCGGGGGCAATGAGCAGTTCTTC.

The sample holds a few counts of this clone. The chain recombines TRBV27 with TRBJ2-5, with a tentative D call TRBD2 (6 bases). The germline V gene encodes CDR1 MNHEY and CDR2 SMNVEV (reference sequence). The CDR3 loop spans 16 amino acids. Deletions cut 2 bases from V and 5 bases from J, with 18 bases between. Written as DNA, the CDR3 is TGTGCCAGCAGTTTAGGACTAAACCCCTCGGGGGAGACCCAGTACTTC. Amino acids: CASSLGLNPSGETQYF.

This chain links TRBV11-3 with TRBJ2-7; TRBD2 matches at 11 bases. There are 15 residues in the CDR3. Germline V gene data show CDR1 as SGHNT and CDR2 as YENEEA. After removal of 2 bases from V and 1 base from J, the junction contained 1 base not matched to a gene. This CDR3 reads CASSLSSGRSYEQYF. As DNA, the CDR3 is TGTGCCAGCAGCTTATCTAGCGGGAGGTCCTACGAGCAGTACTTC.